This passage covers 21 T cell receptor beta chains from one sample sequenced in a study of T-cell reconstitution after alpha-beta-depleted transplantation in children. A TCRbeta library incorporating unique molecular identifiers was prepared. MiXCR, run by TCRdb on the PCR reads, gives a single entry per CDR3 protein. The sample consists of about 980,000 distinct CDR3 sequences, about 30% of them appearing once. This specimen consisted of PBMCs, mostly from graft donor cells, obtained 360 days after TCRalphabeta/CD19-depleted stem cell transplant. The receptors originated from a boy under two years old who had a stem cell transplant for SCID, so the T cells may come from the graft donor.

This clonotype was detected many times. V usage is TRBV2 and J usage is TRBJ2-3; D possibly corresponds to TRBD1 (5 bases). Germline assignment: CDR1 SNHLY and CDR2 FYNNEI. Deletions cut 11 bases from V and 4 bases from J, with 19 bases between. The CDR3 has 14 amino acids. The CDR3 DNA reads as TGTGCCTGCCATGGACAAGATAGGTCAGATACGCAGTATTTT. This gives the protein CACHGQDRSDTQYF.

This clonotype showed up just a few times. The gene calls are TRBV12-3 or TRBV12-4 and TRBJ2-7; 8 bases map to TRBD1. The CDR3 spans 16 residues. V shed 6 bases, J shed 2 bases, and the junction held 12 bases outside the gene matches. CDR3 in DNA: TGTGCCAGCAGCGGACAGGGTAAGCGGAAAACCTACGAGCAGTACTTC. The encoded protein is CASSGQGKRKTYEQYF.

For this clonotype: The junction departs from germline at one end; a sequencing error may be responsible. The chain couples TRBV4-2 to TRBJ2-3; 9 bases align to TRBD2. Germline V CDR1 and CDR2: LGHNA, YNFKEQ. The CDR3 is made up of 16 amino acids. CDR3 amino acids: CASSQEGGGAEDTRYF. DNA of the CDR3: TGTGCCAGCAGCCAAGAGGGCGGGGGGGCCGAAGATACGCGGTATTTT.

This clonotype was counted many times. The chain couples TRBV12-3 or TRBV12-4 to TRBJ2-7, with 8 bases aligning to TRBD1. The ends lost 6 bases at V and 3 bases at J; junction bases unmatched: 13. There are 16 residues in the CDR3. The CDR3 protein is CASSLGLYRGYYEQYF. Written as DNA, the CDR3 is TGTGCCAGCAGCCTGGGCCTTTACAGGGGGTACTACGAGCAGTACTTC.

V is TRBV25-1 and J is TRBJ2-5; 9 bases are shared with TRBD1. Trimming at V came to 1 base and at J to 4 bases, leaving 4 bases not matched to a gene. Germline CDR1 reads MGHDK; CDR2 reads SYGVNS. The CDR3 consists of 15 residues. The CDR3 loop reads CASSELGGQGETQYF. Here the CDR3 DNA reads TGTGCCAGCAGTGAATTAGGGGGACAGGGAGAGACCCAGTACTTC.

This clonotype was counted a few times. The chain joins TRBV7-6 to TRBJ2-1; D is unresolved. V shed 2 bases and J shed 2 bases, with 7 bases lying between them. Germline CDR1 and CDR2: SGHVS and FNYEAQ. This CDR3 has 14 residues. CDR3 DNA sequence: TGTGCCAGCAGCTTACTACAAACCTACAATGAGCAGTTCTTC. Its protein is CASSLLQTYNEQFF.

The chain links TRBV4-3 to TRBJ2-3, with D maybe TRBD2 (7 bases). CDR3 size: 17 residues. V lost 3 bases, J lost 2 bases, and 18 bases lay in between. The germline V gene has CDR1 LGHNA and CDR2 YSLEER. CDR3 loop: CASSHSFEGGLTDTQYF. CDR3 coding DNA: TGCGCCAGCAGCCACAGTTTCGAGGGGGGGCTCACAGATACGCAGTATTTT.

V is TRBV15 and J is TRBJ2-7, with unresolved D. Trimming left V 0 bases short and J 3 bases short, with 9 bases between. CDR3 length: 14 amino acids. Per the germline V gene, CDR1 is LNHNV and CDR2 is YYDKDF (reference sequence). The CDR3 nucleotides read TGTGCCACCAGCAGAGAAACCGGGCTCTACGAGCAGTACTTC. Translating gives CATSRETGLYEQYF.

The genes are TRBV5-1 and TRBJ2-7; D may be TRBD2 (5 bases). This CDR3 spans 13 amino acids. Trimming took 0 bases from V and 3 from J, leaving 7 bases between them. The germline CDR1 and CDR2 sequences are SGHRS and YFSETQ. CDR3 amino acids: CASSLAGLYEQYF. The DNA of the CDR3 is TGCGCCAGCAGCTTGGCAGGACTCTACGAGCAGTACTTC.

V is TRBV7-2 and J is TRBJ2-5; no reliable D call. The V end was cut by 5 bases, the J end by 2 bases, with 12 bases between. The germline V gene encodes CDR1 SGHTA and CDR2 FQGNSA. The CDR3 runs to 14 residues. The CDR3 reads CASSGSTLQETQYF. CDR3 sequence (DNA): TGTGCCAGCAGCGGGTCGACACTTCAAGAGACCCAGTACTTC.

This clonotype came up a few times. The V gene is TRBV20-1, the J gene TRBJ2-7, with D perhaps TRBD2 (5 bases). The germline CDR1 and CDR2 sequences are DFQATT and SNEGSKA (reference sequence). Deletions cut 3 bases from V and 7 bases from J, with 13 bases between. This CDR3 is built from 12 residues. In nucleotides, the CDR3 is TGCAGTGCTAGGCGGGCTCCGGCGGAGCAGTACTTC. Protein: CSARRAPAEQYF.

This clonotype was counted between two and nine times. The chain couples TRBV25-1 to TRBJ2-3, with D maybe TRBD2 (6 bases). Per the germline V gene, CDR1 is MGHDK and CDR2 is SYGVNS. The ends were cut back, 2 bases at V and 7 bases at J, with 13 bases in the middle. This CDR3 contains 14 residues. CDR3 DNA sequence: TGTGCCAGCAGTGAAGGAGGGCACTTTCATACGCAGTATTTT. Translated, it gives CASSEGGHFHTQYF.

This clonotype was observed many times. V is TRBV5-1 and J is TRBJ2-1, with D possibly TRBD1 on 6 matching bases. This CDR3 has 16 amino acids. Germline V gene sequence: CDR1 SGHRS, CDR2 YFSETQ. The ends were cut back, 4 bases at V and 6 bases at J, with 20 bases in the middle. Written as DNA, the CDR3 is TGCGCCAGCAGCGACCTACAGGGAAGCTTAAGCAATGAGCAGTTCTTC. Encoded protein: CASSDLQGSLSNEQFF.

This clonotype showed up just a few times. This chain's CDR3 is CASRNRYYNEQFF. Written as DNA, the CDR3 is TGTGCCAGCAGAAACAGGTATTACAATGAGCAGTTCTTC. This rearrangement joins TRBV14 to TRBJ2-1; D is possibly TRBD1 (5 bases). Trimming cost V 6 bases and J 4 bases, with 10 bases left between them. CDR1 SGHDN and CDR2 FVKESK come from the germline V gene. This CDR3 has 13 residues.

J is TRBJ2-3 and V is TRBV3-1, with TRBD2 as a possible D gene (5 bases). CDR3 length: 15 residues. V was clipped by 1 base and J by 3 bases, with 11 bases between them. From germline, CDR1 is LGHDT and CDR2 YNNKEL (reference sequence). In DNA, the CDR3 is TGTGCCAGCAGCCAAGCTTCCACGGGGACAGATACGCAGTATTTT. Translation: CASSQASTGTDTQYF.

This clonotype showed up just a few times. The chain links TRBV7-9 to TRBJ1-1; the match to TRBD1 covers 8 bases. The germline CDR1 and CDR2 sequences are SEHNR and FQNEAQ (reference sequence). Unmatched junction bases numbered 5, after V lost 5 bases and J lost 0 bases. The CDR3 is made up of 15 amino acids. The CDR3 here is CASSRNRGMNTEAFF. The CDR3 DNA sequence: TGTGCCAGCAGCAGAAACAGGGGGATGAACACTGAAGCTTTCTTT.

This clonotype was observed many times. The V and J genes are TRBV20-1 and TRBJ2-3; D is undetermined. Germline CDR1 reads DFQATT; CDR2 reads SNEGSKA (reference sequence). V was clipped by 3 bases and J by 1 base, with 8 bases between them. There are 13 residues in the CDR3. The CDR3 region has the DNA TGCAGTGCTAGGATTCCGGGCACAGATACGCAGTATTTT. This sequence encodes CSARIPGTDTQYF.

In its sample, this clonotype was seen a few times. In nucleotides, the CDR3 is TGTGCCAGCAGCGGATACATAAATGAAAAACTGTTTTTT. Its translation is CASSGYINEKLFF. This chain joins TRBV7-9 and TRBJ1-4; D gene ambiguous. V was pared by 5 bases and J by 5 bases, with 9 bases between. The CDR3 is 13 residues long. The germline CDR1 and CDR2 sequences are SEHNR and FQNEAQ (reference sequence). The variable domain in full, with the rest retrieved from reference TRBV7-9 and TRBJ1-4, is DTGVSQNPRHKITKRGQNVTFRCDPISEHNRLYWYRQTLGQGPEFLTYFQNEAQLEKSRLLSDRFSAERPKGSFSTLEIQRTEQGDSAMYLCASSGYINEKLFFGSGTQLSVL.

This clonotype showed up many times. J is TRBJ2-3 and V is TRBV6-1; 7 positions agree with TRBD2. Trimming removed 4 bases from V and 1 base from J; junction bases left unmatched: 5. The CDR3 runs to 15 residues. Germline values: CDR1 MNHNS, CDR2 SASEGT. The CDR3 bases are TGTGCCAGCAGTGGGACTAGTCTTGGCACAGATACGCAGTATTTT. This encodes CASSGTSLGTDTQYF.

The chain links TRBV18 to TRBJ2-1; 7 bases align to TRBD1. The CDR3 extends over 11 amino acids. The ends lost 6 bases at V and 9 bases at J; junction bases unmatched: 2. Per the germline V gene, CDR1 is KGHSH and CDR2 is LQKENI. The CDR3 protein is CASSDRVEQFF. DNA of the CDR3: TGTGCCAGCTCCGACAGGGTTGAGCAGTTCTTC.

The table lists this clonotype with a few counts. The chain uses TRBV5-1 and TRBJ1-1, with TRBD1 identical over 8 bases. The J segment lost 4 bases and the V segment lost 0 bases, leaving 5 bases of the junction unmatched. The CDR3 is made up of 15 amino acids. Germline CDR1 reads SGHRS; CDR2 reads YFSETQ. CDR3 DNA sequence: TGCGCCAGCAGCTTGGGGACAGGGCTCGGCACTGAAGCTTTCTTT. It is translated as CASSLGTGLGTEAFF.